Listed below are T cell receptor beta chains from one sample, sequenced in a study of CD8 T cells in Susac syndrome. TCRdb re-analysed the immunoSEQ multiplex PCR reads in MiXCR, keeping a single row per CDR3 protein. The sample has some 140,000 distinct CDR3 sequences, 95% seen once; the top ten hold about 0.18%. Sample: CD8+ T cells from PBMCs. The receptors originated from a human donor with Susac syndrome. Both conserved end residues are part of each CDR3. A D gene is named only where the DNA matches it firmly. Rows may omit the clone size; those that give it use once, few, many or a size class.

v_gene,abundance,d_gene,j_gene,CDR3aa,CDR3nt
TRBV9,NA,TRBD1,TRBJ2-7,CASSGQGPSYEQYF,TGTGCCAGCAGCGGACAGGGGCCCTCCTACGAGCAGTACTTC
TRBV5-6,NA,NA,TRBJ2-1,CASSGGSYEQFF,TGTGCCAGCAGCGGGGGATCCTATGAGCAGTTCTTC
TRBV12-3/TRBV12-4,NA,NA,TRBJ2-1,CATSASGTYNEQFF,TGTGCCACCTCGGCGAGCGGTACCTACAATGAGCAGTTCTTC
TRBV29-1,NA,NA,TRBJ2-1,CSVPGNYHNRSYNEQFF,TGCAGCGTACCGGGAAACTACCACAATCGCTCCTACAATGAGCAGTTCTTC
TRBV30,NA,NA,TRBJ2-1,CAWRDQVVDEQFF,TGTGCCTGGAGGGACCAGGTAGTGGATGAGCAGTTCTTC
TRBV13,NA,NA,TRBJ2-7,CASSRGRVEQYF,TGTGCCAGCAGCCGTGGAAGGGTCGAGCAGTACTTC
TRBV7-3,NA,NA,TRBJ2-3,CASSLWHTDTQYF,TGTGCCAGCAGCTTATGGCACACAGATACGCAGTATTTT
TRBV2,NA,NA,TRBJ1-2,CASSVSSYGYTF,TGTGCCAGCAGTGTATCCAGCTATGGCTACACCTTC
TRBV12-3/TRBV12-4,NA,NA,TRBJ2-1,CASSPAGVEQFF,TGTGCCAGCAGTCCAGCCGGGGTTGAGCAGTTCTTC
TRBV12-3/TRBV12-4,NA,NA,TRBJ2-7,CASSTSRAASSYEQYF,TGTGCCAGCAGTACCTCCCGGGCAGCAAGCTCCTACGAGCAGTACTTC
TRBV5-6,NA,NA,TRBJ1-1,CASTQGGPEAFF,TGTGCCAGCACCCAAGGGGGGCCTGAAGCTTTCTTT
TRBV19,NA,NA,TRBJ2-2,CASRLTGELFF,TGTGCCAGTCGTCTTACCGGGGAGCTGTTTTTT
TRBV18,NA,TRBD2,TRBJ2-1,CASSPSTSGDEQFF,TGTGCCAGCTCACCGTCGACTAGCGGCGATGAGCAGTTCTTC
TRBV4-1,NA,NA,TRBJ2-7,CASSHLTALYEQYF,TGCGCCAGCAGCCACCTGACAGCCTTATACGAGCAGTACTTC
TRBV7-2,NA,TRBD1,TRBJ2-1,CASSVQGWEQFF,TGTGCCAGCAGCGTACAGGGGTGGGAGCAGTTCTTC
TRBV14,NA,NA,TRBJ2-7,CASSQDSRPYEQYF,TGTGCCAGCAGCCAAGATTCTAGGCCCTACGAGCAGTACTTC
TRBV27,NA,NA,TRBJ2-2,CASSLGVPGRELFF,TGTGCCAGCAGTTTGGGCGTCCCGGGCCGGGAGCTGTTTTTT
TRBV20-1,NA,NA,TRBJ2-1,CSAREKGPENEQFF,TGCAGTGCTAGAGAAAAGGGACCAGAGAATGAGCAGTTCTTC
TRBV28,NA,NA,TRBJ1-1,CASTTRGTGFGTEAFF,TGTGCCAGCACCACCCGGGGGACGGGATTTGGCACTGAAGCTTTCTTT
TRBV4-1,NA,TRBD2,TRBJ2-3,CASSHPLAGVTDTQYF,TGCGCCAGCAGCCACCCACTAGCGGGAGTCACAGATACGCAGTATTTT
TRBV13,NA,TRBD2,TRBJ2-5,CASSYKRELETQYF,TGTGCCAGCAGCTATAAGCGGGAGTTGGAGACCCAGTACTTC
TRBV7-9,NA,NA,TRBJ1-4,CASSSGPTADNEKLFF,TGTGCCAGCAGCTCGGGACCGACTGCAGATAATGAAAAACTGTTTTTT
TRBV6-6,once,NA,TRBJ2-7,CASTFRDGDEQYF,TGTGCCAGCACCTTCCGGGACGGAGACGAGCAGTACTTC
TRBV4-1,NA,TRBD2,TRBJ2-1,CASSTEGTSGYNEQFF,TGCGCCAGCAGCACGGAAGGGACTAGCGGATACAATGAGCAGTTCTTC
TRBV12-3/TRBV12-4,NA,TRBD1,TRBJ2-1,CASSLRTGAYNEQFF,TGTGCCAGCAGTTTGCGGACAGGGGCCTACAATGAGCAGTTCTTC
TRBV29-1,NA,TRBD1,TRBJ1-3,CSVYSGTDGNTIYF,TGCAGCGTTTATTCGGGGACAGACGGAAACACCATATATTTT
TRBV7-9,NA,TRBD2,TRBJ2-2,CASSSIAGVGTGELLF,TGTGCCAGCAGCTCCATAGCGGGAGTGGGTACCGGGGAGCTGCTTTTT
TRBV3-1,once,NA,TRBJ2-7,CASSPDRVLFYEQYF,TGTGCCAGCAGCCCCGATAGGGTGTTATTCTACGAGCAGTACTTC
TRBV5-1,NA,TRBD2,TRBJ2-2,CASSMTSGAGELFF,TGCGCCAGCAGCATGACTAGCGGGGCCGGGGAGCTGTTTTTT
TRBV7-7,NA,TRBD1,TRBJ2-7,CASSQGVAEDEQYF,TGTGCTAGCAGCCAGGGGGTCGCGGAGGACGAGCAGTACTTC
TRBV10-2,NA,NA,TRBJ1-1,CASSEYQGTEAFF,TGCGCCAGCAGTGAGTACCAGGGTACTGAAGCTTTCTTT
TRBV4-2,NA,NA,TRBJ1-1,CASAPGVTEAFF,TGTGCCAGCGCCCCGGGGGTCACTGAAGCTTTCTTT
TRBV15,NA,TRBD1,TRBJ2-5,CATSTNRGTQETQYF,TGTGCCACCAGCACAAACAGGGGAACCCAAGAGACCCAGTACTTC
TRBV2,NA,NA,TRBJ2-1,CASIGSLAYNEQFF,TGTGCCAGCATCGGGTCCCTCGCCTACAATGAGCAGTTCTTC
TRBV5-6,NA,NA,TRBJ2-5,CASSSPKEVLQETQYF,TGTGCCAGCAGTTCCCCCAAGGAGGTCCTTCAAGAGACCCAGTACTTC
TRBV27,NA,NA,TRBJ2-7,CASSLRDGSEQYF,TGTGCCAGCAGTTTACGGGACGGATCCGAGCAGTACTTC
TRBV12-3/TRBV12-4,NA,NA,TRBJ2-7,CASSLRDFNEQYF,TGTGCCAGCAGTTTGCGGGACTTTAACGAGCAGTACTTC
TRBV20-1,once,TRBD1,TRBJ1-5,CSATERDRGLTQPQHF,TGCAGTGCTACCGAGAGGGACAGGGGATTAACTCAGCCCCAGCATTTT
TRBV4-1,NA,NA,TRBJ2-1,CASSPPGISEQFF,TGCGCCAGCAGCCCCCCGGGGATTAGTGAGCAGTTCTTC
TRBV30,once,NA,TRBJ1-1,CAWSGAVGTEAFF,TGTGCCTGGAGTGGGGCGGTGGGCACTGAAGCTTTCTTT
TRBV9,NA,NA,TRBJ2-5,CASSGQVTSPQETQYF,TGTGCCAGCAGCGGACAAGTCACTAGCCCTCAAGAGACCCAGTACTTC
TRBV9,once,TRBD1,TRBJ2-1,CASSVAGTGPYNEQFF,TGTGCCAGCAGCGTAGCTGGGACAGGGCCCTACAATGAGCAGTTCTTC
TRBV10-2,NA,NA,TRBJ2-2,CASSEGSGTGELFF,TGCGCCAGCAGTGAAGGGTCGGGCACCGGGGAGCTGTTTTTT
TRBV27,NA,NA,TRBJ2-1,CASSLYGVSLPNEQFF,TGTGCCAGCAGTTTATATGGGGTCAGCTTGCCTAATGAGCAGTTCTTC
TRBV3-1,NA,TRBD2,TRBJ2-4,CASSQETSGSPDRDIQYF,TGTGCCAGCAGCCAAGAGACTAGCGGGAGTCCGGACAGGGACATTCAGTACTTC
TRBV29-1,NA,NA,TRBJ1-1,CSITRPTGPEAFF,TGCAGCATCACTAGGCCTACAGGGCCTGAAGCTTTCTTT
TRBV25-1,NA,TRBD1,TRBJ1-1,CASSSQGGTEAFF,TGTGCCAGCAGTTCCCAGGGGGGGACTGAAGCTTTCTTT
TRBV3-1,NA,NA,TRBJ1-1,CASSQDSGRDTEAFF,TGTGCCAGCAGCCAAGACTCGGGACGGGACACTGAAGCTTTCTTT
TRBV12-3/TRBV12-4,NA,NA,TRBJ2-7,CASSRGSQSYEQYF,TGTGCCAGCAGCCGGGGTTCCCAGTCCTACGAGCAGTACTTC
TRBV27,NA,NA,TRBJ1-3,CASSPTPTAGNTIYF,TGTGCCAGCAGTCCTACACCGACAGCCGGAAACACCATATATTTT
TRBV4-1,NA,NA,TRBJ2-3,CASSQEDSLLGTDTQYF,TGCGCCAGCAGCCAAGAGGACTCCCTCCTCGGGACAGATACGCAGTATTTT